A single sample is the source of the 9 T cell receptor beta chains below, sequenced in a study of a mutant IDH1 vaccine in newly diagnosed glioma. Their recognized antigens are unknown. Sequencing used immunoSEQ multiplex PCR; TCRdb keeps in-frame clones, though not all of them. Of 35,000 or so clones detected, roughly 80% appear once; the ten largest clones hold 24%. Specified time point: week 5, during vaccination. With topical imiquimod, each dose of the vaccine consisted of 300 ug of mutant IDH1 20-mer peptide. The sample consisted of PBMCs, taken from a glioma patient whose treatment included an IDH1 peptide vaccine. These receptors originate from a man aged 25 to 40 with glioma.

V usage is TRBV4-1 and J usage is TRBJ1-1; 8 bases map to TRBD1. This CDR3 spans 15 amino acids. CDR1 is MGHRA and CDR2 is YSYEKL in the germline V gene. Trimming removed 3 bases from V and 8 bases from J; junction bases left unmatched: 11. The DNA for the CDR3 is TGCGCCAGCAGCCAGCAAGGGACAGGACGTGGGGAAGCTTTCTTT. Translating gives CASSQQGTGRGEAFF.

The chain employs TRBV5-6 and TRBJ1-1, with TRBD1 matching 8 bases. The trim removed 1 base at V and 5 bases at J, leaving 1 base unmatched. The CDR3 spans 13 residues. The germline CDR1 and CDR2 sequences are SGHDT and YYEEEE. The CDR3 DNA sequence: TGTGCCAGCAGCTTGAACAGGGGGACTGAAGCTTTCTTT. Protein sequence: CASSLNRGTEAFF.

This clone occurred a few times. The chain joins TRBV30 to TRBJ2-7; 11 bases agree with TRBD1. This CDR3 spans 12 amino acids. The germline V gene has CDR1 GTSNPN and CDR2 SVGIG (reference sequence). The CDR3 reads CAAGQGAYEQYF. CDR3 coding DNA: TGTGCGGCGGGACAGGGGGCCTACGAGCAGTACTTC.

V and J are TRBV5-1 and TRBJ1-4, with D hard to call. The V end lost 7 bases, the J end lost 0 bases, and 10 bases lay between the germline ends. CDR1 and CDR2 from the germline V gene are SGHRS and YFSETQ. This CDR3 comprises 14 residues. The CDR3 reads CASREGTTNEKLFF. The CDR3 DNA sequence: TGCGCCAGCCGAGAAGGCACAACTAATGAAAAACTGTTTTTT.

The genes are TRBV5-1 and TRBJ2-1; D may match TRBD1 or TRBD2 (5 bases each). Trimming cost V 0 bases and J 8 bases, with 6 bases left between them. The CDR3 runs to 12 residues. Germline V CDR1 and CDR2: SGHRS, YFSETQ. CDR3 sequence (DNA): TGCGCCAGCAGCTTGGTGGGGGATGAGCAGTTCTTC. Translated: CASSLVGDEQFF.

This clone occurred a few times. The chain is built from TRBV27 and TRBJ1-4; tentatively, D is TRBD1 (5 bases). The CDR3 covers 12 residues. Germline V CDR1 and CDR2: MNHEY, SMNVEV (reference sequence). Trimming pared 6 bases from V and 8 bases from J, leaving 10 bases between. Written as DNA, the CDR3 is TGTGCCAGCAGACGGGGCTCCGAAAAACTGTTTTTT. Translated: CASRRGSEKLFF.

J is TRBJ1-5 and V is TRBV30; D remains ambiguous. From germline, CDR1 is GTSNPN and CDR2 SVGIG (reference sequence). Trimming removed 3 bases from V and 2 bases from J, with 14 bases in between. CDR3 length equals 15 residues. The CDR3 protein is CAWREAYSGNQPQHF. The CDR3 DNA reads TGTGCCTGGAGGGAGGCCTACAGCGGCAATCAGCCCCAGCATTTT. The entire variable domain, with the rest obtained from reference TRBV30 and TRBJ1-5, is as follows: SQTIHQWPATLVQPVGSPLSLECTVEGTSNPNLYWYRQAAGRGLQLLFYSVGIGQISSEVPQNLSASRPQDRQFILSSKKLLLSDSGFYLCAWREAYSGNQPQHFGDGTRLSIL.

This clone was detected only a few times. The rearrangement links TRBV28 to TRBJ1-4, with D perhaps matching TRBD1 (5 bases). From germline, CDR1 is MDHEN and CDR2 SYDVKM. Trimming took off 6 bases at V and 13 bases at J, with 18 bases between the two ends. This CDR3 contains 13 residues. The CDR3 here is CASSPEPGLRLFF. CDR3 sequence (DNA): TGTGCCAGCAGCCCAGAACCGGGACTACGACTGTTTTTT. Combining the CDR3 with reference TRBV28 and TRBJ1-4 gives the whole variable domain DVKVTQSSRYLVKRTGEKVFLECVQDMDHENMFWYRQDPGLGLRLIYFSYDVKMKEKGDIPEGYSVSREKKERFSLILESASTNQTSMYLCASSPEPGLRLFFGSGTQLSVL.

This clone was observed a handful of times. This chain uses TRBV7-3 with TRBJ2-1; weak D call: TRBD1 (5 bases). In germline, CDR1 is SGHTA, CDR2 FQGTGA. V was shortened by 0 bases and J by 2 bases, with 11 bases between the two germline ends. The CDR3 length is 16 residues. The CDR3 region has the DNA TGTGCCAGCAGCTTAACCCCGGACAACCCCTACAATGAGCAGTTCTTC. Translation: CASSLTPDNPYNEQFF. Full variable domain (outside the CDR3, taken from reference TRBV7-3 and TRBJ2-1): GAGVSQTPSNKVTEKGKYVELRCDPISGHTALYWYRQSLGQGPEFLIYFQGTGAADDSGLPNDRFFAVRPEGSVSTLKIQRTERGDSAVYLCASSLTPDNPYNEQFFGPGTRLTVL.